This is a list of T cell receptor beta chains from one sample in a study of blood T cell repertoires in COVID-19. Profiled with immunoSEQ multiplex PCR; TCRdb holds only in-frame clones, not every one. This table has around 200,000 clones, about 86% appearing once. The specimen sequenced was peripheral blood. The receptor set was obtained from a man between 25 and 39 years old with active or convalescent COVID-19. CDR3s include the opening cysteine and the closing phenylalanine or tryptophan. A D gene is named only where the DNA matches it firmly. Clone size is given for some rows only: seen once, a few or many times, or a class if the clone is expanded.

j_gene,v_gene,abundance,len,d_gene,CDR3aa,CDR3nt
TRBJ1-6,TRBV27,.,14,.,CASSLSQGWSPLHF,TGTGCCAGCAGTTTATCGCAGGGATGGTCACCCCTCCACTTT
TRBJ2-3,TRBV4-1,.,16,TRBD1,CASSHRTGRFTDTQYF,TGCGCCAGCAGCCACCGGACAGGGAGGTTCACAGATACGCAGTATTTT
TRBJ2-4,TRBV10-2,.,14,TRBD2,CASSETSGGGIQYF,TGCGCCAGCAGTGAGACTAGCGGCGGGGGCATTCAGTACTTC
TRBJ2-3,TRBV7-3,once,18,TRBD2,CASSLTGLAGASTDTQYF,TGTGCCAGCAGCTTAACCGGACTAGCGGGGGCTAGCACAGATACGCAGTATTTT
TRBJ1-2,TRBV2,.,16,TRBD1,CASSEKPGTGSSGYTF,TGTGCCAGCAGCGAAAAGCCAGGGACAGGGTCGTCTGGCTACACCTTC
TRBJ2-1,TRBV10-3,.,14,TRBD2,CAIRLGLGVGEQFF,TGTGCCATTCGGTTAGGACTAGGTGTCGGTGAGCAGTTCTTC
TRBJ1-1,TRBV12-5,.,13,TRBD1,CASGLARGTEAFF,TGTGCTAGTGGTTTGGCCAGGGGGACTGAAGCTTTCTTT
TRBJ2-7,TRBV6-5,.,13,TRBD1,CASSGQGYYEQYF,TGTGCCAGTTCGGGACAGGGGTACTACGAGCAGTACTTC
TRBJ2-5,TRBV11-3,.,13,TRBD1,CASRTGGQETQYF,TGTGCCAGCAGAACAGGGGGGCAAGAGACCCAGTACTTC
TRBJ1-5,TRBV14,.,16,TRBD1,CASSQGTTGGGQPQHF,TGTGCCAGCAGCCAAGGAACGACAGGGGGTGGCCAGCCCCAGCATTTT
TRBJ2-7,TRBV29-1,.,14,TRBD1,CSVVFGTGGREQYF,TGCAGCGTTGTCTTCGGGACAGGGGGCCGGGAGCAGTACTTC
TRBJ1-1,TRBV6-2/TRBV6-3,few,15,TRBD1,CASSPIQGAGTEAFF,TGTGCCAGCAGTCCGATACAGGGGGCCGGGACTGAAGCTTTCTTT
TRBJ1-5,TRBV5-5,once,14,TRBD1,CASSPGTGTQPQHF,TGTGCCAGCAGCCCCGGGACAGGGACGCAGCCCCAGCATTTT
TRBJ2-5,TRBV19,.,13,.,CASSQGTQETQYF,TGTGCCAGTAGCCAGGGGACCCAAGAGACCCAGTACTTC
TRBJ1-2,TRBV5-1,.,13,.,CASSLGPTEGYTF,TGCGCCAGCAGCTTGGGGCCCACGGAGGGCTACACCTTC
TRBJ1-4,TRBV7-2,once,15,TRBD1,CASSSRTGDNEKLFF,TGTGCCAGCAGCTCACGGACAGGGGATAATGAAAAACTGTTTTTT
TRBJ1-1,TRBV3-1/TRBV3-2,.,15,.,CASSQDDGLNTEAFF,TGTGCCAGCAGCCAAGATGACGGGTTGAACACTGAAGCTTTCTTT
TRBJ2-3,TRBV27,.,16,TRBD2,CASSSGEGRSTDTQYF,TGTGCCAGCAGTTCCGGGGAGGGGAGGAGCACAGATACGCAGTATTTT
TRBJ2-3,TRBV5-8,.,15,.,CASSLGGVDTDTQYF,TGTGCCAGCAGCTTGGGGGGGGTTGACACAGATACGCAGTATTTT
TRBJ1-6,TRBV27,few,15,TRBD1,CASRRQGQYNSPLHF,TGTGCCAGCAGGAGACAGGGTCAGTACAATTCACCCCTCCACTTT
TRBJ2-5,TRBV30,.,11,.,CAWSLGGTQYF,TGTGCCTGGAGCCTCGGCGGGACCCAGTACTTC
TRBJ2-3,TRBV15,.,15,TRBD2,CATTQNAGGQDTQYF,TGTGCCACCACCCAGAATGCGGGGGGGCAAGATACGCAGTATTTT
TRBJ2-7,TRBV7-9,.,12,.,CASSQLTDEQYF,TGTGCCAGCAGCCAACTGACTGACGAGCAGTACTTC
TRBJ1-6,TRBV2,.,16,.,CASSERQGRSDSPLHF,TGTGCCAGCAGTGAAAGGCAGGGAAGATCGGATTCACCCCTCCACTTT
TRBJ2-7,TRBV27,.,16,TRBD1,CASSLRGTGETYEQYF,TGTGCCAGCAGTTTACGGGGGACAGGGGAGACCTACGAGCAGTACTTC
TRBJ1-2,TRBV6-6,once,14,.,CASSPTGESDGYTF,TGTGCCAGCAGTCCCACGGGGGAGAGCGATGGCTACACCTTC
TRBJ1-1,TRBV4-1,.,18,TRBD1,CASSQGRGLEDRDTEAFF,TGCGCCAGCAGCCAAGGGAGAGGCCTCGAGGACAGGGACACTGAAGCTTTCTTT
TRBJ2-7,TRBV10-2,.,12,.,CASSDRRYEQYF,TGCGCCAGCAGTGACCGTCGCTACGAGCAGTACTTC
TRBJ1-4,TRBV27,once,15,.,CASSSQLVGNEKLFF,TGTGCCAGCAGTTCTCAACTCGTCGGTAATGAAAAACTGTTTTTT
TRBJ2-1,TRBV12-3/TRBV12-4,.,12,.,CASSLVGAEQFF,TGTGCCAGCAGTTTAGTGGGGGCTGAGCAGTTCTTC